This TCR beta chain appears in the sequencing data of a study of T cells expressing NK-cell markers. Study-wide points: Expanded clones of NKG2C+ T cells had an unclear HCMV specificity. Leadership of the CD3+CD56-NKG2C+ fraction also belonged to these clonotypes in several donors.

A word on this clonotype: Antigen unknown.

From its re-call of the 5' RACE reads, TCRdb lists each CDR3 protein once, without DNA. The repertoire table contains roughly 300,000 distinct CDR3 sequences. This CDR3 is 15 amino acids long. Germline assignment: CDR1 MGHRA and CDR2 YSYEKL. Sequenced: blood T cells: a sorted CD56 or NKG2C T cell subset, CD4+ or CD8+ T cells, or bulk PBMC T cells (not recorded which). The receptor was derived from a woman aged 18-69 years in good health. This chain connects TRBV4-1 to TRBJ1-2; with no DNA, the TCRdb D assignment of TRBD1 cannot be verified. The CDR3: CASSRETNQGYGYTF.